The sequence of this T cell receptor (beta chain) was determined in a study of T-cell reconstitution after alpha-beta-depleted transplantation in children. Germline V lookup: CDR1 SGHTA, CDR2 FQGTGA. There are 15 residues in the CDR3. Trimming took 3 bases from V and 3 from J, leaving 13 bases between them. The library targeted TCRbeta and was prepared with unique molecular identifiers. TCRdb reprocessed the PCR reads via MiXCR and lists one record per CDR3 protein. The sample lists some 640,000 distinct CDR3 sequences, approximately 16% occurring once. The clonotype was recovered from a human donor who donated a stem cell graft to a child with acute myeloid leukemia. This sample comprised PBMCs from the stem cell graft donor, obtained from the stem cell graft. The chain combines TRBV7-3 with TRBJ2-3; tentatively, D is TRBD2 (7 bases). CDR3 sequence reads: CASSFRGAWTDTQYF. In DNA, the CDR3 is TGTGCCAGCAGCTTCCGGGGGGCGTGGACAGATACGCAGTATTTT.